Below, one TCR beta chain is given with its context. The antigen is not known. The V and J ends lost 5 bases and 11 bases respectively, with 15 bases between them. The CDR3 loop spans 12 amino acids. CDR1 and CDR2 (germline): SGHTA, FQGNSA. The sample comes from a study of cytomegalovirus exposure and HLA in healthy donors. Whole-study results and caveats: TCR beta sequences numbering under 20,000 were associated with HLA alleles at 0.05 false discovery rate in a later analysis. Through in vitro validation, a few CMV-associated chains were shown to be specific for CMV antigens.

Researchers ran the PCR with 60 Vbeta and 13 Jbeta primers. Only in-frame clones appear in the TCRdb table, and some are missing; sequencing was by immunoSEQ multiplex PCR. Of around 70,000 clones in the sample, 70% to 90% were seen once. This clonotype originated in a human donor in good health. The V gene is TRBV7-2, the J gene TRBJ2-5, with D perhaps matching TRBD2 (5 bases). What was sequenced was PBMCs. The CDR3 DNA reads TGTGCCAGCAGCCCCGGACTCAACCGTCAGTACTTC. Residues: CASSPGLNRQYF.